This T cell receptor beta chain was sequenced for a study of cytomegalovirus exposure and HLA in healthy donors. Study results and caveats: The study reported that TCR beta sequences accurately predicted HLA-A and HLA-B alleles in most subjects.

The CDR3 has 16 amino acids. The V and J ends lost 2 bases and 8 bases, in that order; junction bases with no gene match: 7. Germline V gives CDR1 KGHSH, CDR2 LQKENI. About this clone: Its antigen is unknown.

Both 60 Vbeta primers and 13 Jbeta primers went into the PCR. Sequenced by immunoSEQ multiplex PCR; TCRdb stores in-frame clones only, minus some. The sample holds 200,000 to 250,000 clones. Each donor's status was that of a healthy bone marrow donor. Nominally healthy donors were sampled, though unrecorded immune exposures were likely. Sequenced input: PBMCs. The sequence was collected from a girl aged 2 to 10 in good health and CMV-seropositive. The chain carries TRBV18 and TRBJ2-1, with TRBD2 matching over 12 bases. The CDR3 DNA follows: TGTGCCAGCTCACCAATGACTAGCGGGAGAAGGGATGAGCAGTTCTTC. As protein: CASSPMTSGRRDEQFF.